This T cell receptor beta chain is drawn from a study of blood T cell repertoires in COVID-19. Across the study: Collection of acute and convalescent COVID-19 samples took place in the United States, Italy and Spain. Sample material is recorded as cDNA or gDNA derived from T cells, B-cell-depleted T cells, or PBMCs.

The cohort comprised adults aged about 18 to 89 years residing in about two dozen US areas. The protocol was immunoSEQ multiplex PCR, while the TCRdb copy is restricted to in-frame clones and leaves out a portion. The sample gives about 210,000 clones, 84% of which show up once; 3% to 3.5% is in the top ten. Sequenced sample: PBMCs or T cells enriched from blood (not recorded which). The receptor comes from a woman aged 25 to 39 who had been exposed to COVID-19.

CDR3 region: CASSGRQGPTNEKLFF. The CDR3 nucleotides read TGTGCCAGCAGTGGGCGGCAGGGGCCAACTAATGAAAAACTGTTTTTT. The chain links TRBV6-1 to TRBJ1-4, with D possibly being TRBD1 (6 bases). V was shortened by 4 bases and J by 0 bases, with 12 bases between the two germline ends. This CDR3 is built from 16 residues. The germline V gene has CDR1 MNHNS and CDR2 SASEGT.